This TCR beta chain derives from a study of PD-L1 blockade in urothelial cancer. Study-wide background: From 0 to 3 prior chemotherapy regimens had been given to the patients. At 3 weeks (second dose) and 6 weeks after starting treatment, blood was analyzed.

Synthetically made TCR analog templates were put into each PCR as spikes. Data came from immunoSEQ multiplex PCR; TCRdb stores just in-frame clones and leaves some out. The sample includes fewer than 45,000 clones, roughly four fifths of them seen just once. Germline V gene data show CDR1 as LNHNV and CDR2 as YYDKDF (reference sequence). The ends lost 3 bases at V and 6 bases at J; junction bases unmatched: 6. This CDR3 has 14 amino acids. The sequencing used PBMCs, collected around atezolizumab (anti-PD-L1) treatment. This receptor was identified in a man aged 65 to 79 with urothelial cancer. This chain connects TRBV15 to TRBJ2-3; 7 bases are shared with TRBD2. The CDR3 reads CATSRGGVADTQYF. DNA for the CDR3: TGTGCCACCAGCAGGGGAGGGGTAGCGGATACGCAGTATTTT.